Given below is one T cell receptor (beta chain) in context. Its antigen is unknown. The data originate from a study of Graves' ophthalmopathy and Graves' hyperthyroidism. Study-wide findings and caveats: An 81.08% specificity and 85% to 90% sensitivity were achieved by a 13-signature model that separated ophthalmopathy from stable hyperthyroidism. At approximately 70% sensitivity and 72.22% specificity, the model predicted progression of the ophthalmopathy.

V was shortened by 2 bases and J by 9 bases, with 13 bases between the two germline ends. The CDR3 loop spans 13 amino acids. CDR1 SNHLY and CDR2 FYNNEI come from the germline V gene. Diagnosis relied on clinical symptoms, serum thyroxine, TRAb, thyroid ultrasound and orbital computed tomography. Scientists amplified the TCR beta CDR3 regions from RNA transcripts. RT-PCR in the first round used HTBI primers; a second-round multiplex PCR followed. TCRdb re-analysed the multiplex PCR reads in MiXCR, keeping a single row per CDR3 protein. Of about 740,000 distinct CDR3 sequences listed, 40% were seen once; the top ten hold 40% to 45%.

The clonotype comes from an adult man with Graves' ophthalmopathy. Sequenced sample: peripheral blood. This sequence joins TRBV2 and TRBJ2-5; the D is unclear. CDR3 sequence: CASSELVGKPQYF. As DNA, the CDR3 is TGTGCCAGCAGTGAATTGGTCGGTAAGCCCCAGTACTTC.